This T cell receptor (beta chain) was sequenced in a study of patients and donors after allogeneic stem cell transplantation. From the RT-PCR reads, TCRdb called clonotypes with MiXCR, one entry per CDR3 protein. The table has about 16,000 distinct CDR3 sequences, approximately 25% seen once; the top ten hold around 39%. There are a few counts of this clonotype. Sequencing was carried out using blood, either unsorted or a sorted T cell fraction (not recorded which). The sequence came from a human donor who was either an allogeneic HSCT recipient or a stem cell or donor lymphocyte infusion donor (not recorded which). It is not recorded whose cells these are; they may come from a transplant donor.

The CDR3 sequence: CSAAGSYGYTF. CDR3 bases: TGCAGTGCTGCCGGGAGCTATGGCTACACCTTC. The genes are TRBV20-1 and TRBJ1-2; D call uncertain. Deletions cut 5 bases from V and 4 bases from J, with 8 bases between. This CDR3 has 11 residues. CDR1 DFQATT and CDR2 SNEGSKA come from the germline V gene (reference sequence).